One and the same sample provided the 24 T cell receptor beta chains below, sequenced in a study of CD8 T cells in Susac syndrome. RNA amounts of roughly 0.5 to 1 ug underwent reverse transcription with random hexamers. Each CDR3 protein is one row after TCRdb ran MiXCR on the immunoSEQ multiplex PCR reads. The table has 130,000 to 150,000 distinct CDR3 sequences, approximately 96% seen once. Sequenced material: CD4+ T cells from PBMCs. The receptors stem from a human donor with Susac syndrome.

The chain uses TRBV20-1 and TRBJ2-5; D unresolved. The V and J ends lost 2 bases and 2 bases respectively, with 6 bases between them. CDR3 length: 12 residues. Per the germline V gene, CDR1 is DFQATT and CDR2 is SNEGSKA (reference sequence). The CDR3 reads CSARPKQETQYF. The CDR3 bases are TGCAGTGCTAGACCCAAACAAGAGACCCAGTACTTC.

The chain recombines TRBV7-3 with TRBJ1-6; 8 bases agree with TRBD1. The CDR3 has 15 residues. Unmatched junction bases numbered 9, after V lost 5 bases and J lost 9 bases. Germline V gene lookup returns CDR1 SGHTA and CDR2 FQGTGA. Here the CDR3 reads CASSMQGAFSSPLHF. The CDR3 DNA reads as TGTGCCAGCAGCATGCAGGGGGCCTTTAGTTCACCCCTCCACTTT.

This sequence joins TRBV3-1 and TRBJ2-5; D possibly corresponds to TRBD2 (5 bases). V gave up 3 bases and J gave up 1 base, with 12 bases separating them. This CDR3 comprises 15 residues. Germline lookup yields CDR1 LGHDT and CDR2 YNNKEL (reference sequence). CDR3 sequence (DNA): TGTGCCAGCAGCCACGGCTCCGGACTCCAAGAGACCCAGTACTTC. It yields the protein CASSHGSGLQETQYF.

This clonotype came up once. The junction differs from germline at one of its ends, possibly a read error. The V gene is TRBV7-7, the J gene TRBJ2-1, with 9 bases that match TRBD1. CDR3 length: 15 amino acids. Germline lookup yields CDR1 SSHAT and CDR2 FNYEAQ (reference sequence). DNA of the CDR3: TGTGCTAGCAGCACATCCGGGACAGGGCGCAATGAGCAGTTCTTC. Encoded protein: CASSTSGTGRNEQFF.

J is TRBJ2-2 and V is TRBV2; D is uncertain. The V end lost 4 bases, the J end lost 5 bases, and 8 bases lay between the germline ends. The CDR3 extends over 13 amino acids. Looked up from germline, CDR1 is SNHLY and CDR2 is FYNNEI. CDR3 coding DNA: TGTGCCAGCAGTGTGCGAGGAACCGGGGAGCTGTTTTTT. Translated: CASSVRGTGELFF.

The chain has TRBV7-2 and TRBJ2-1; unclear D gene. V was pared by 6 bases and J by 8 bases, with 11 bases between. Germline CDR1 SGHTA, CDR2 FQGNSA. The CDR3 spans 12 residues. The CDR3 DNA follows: TGTGCCAGCAGTCAGAGTGGTGATGAGCAGTTCTTC. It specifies CASSQSGDEQFF.

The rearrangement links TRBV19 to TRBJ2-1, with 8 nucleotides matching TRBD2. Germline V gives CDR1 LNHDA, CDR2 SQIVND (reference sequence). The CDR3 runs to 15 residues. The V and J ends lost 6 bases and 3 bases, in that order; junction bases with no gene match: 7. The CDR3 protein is CASREERGSYNEQFF. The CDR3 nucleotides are TGTGCCAGTAGAGAAGAGCGGGGGAGCTACAATGAGCAGTTCTTC.

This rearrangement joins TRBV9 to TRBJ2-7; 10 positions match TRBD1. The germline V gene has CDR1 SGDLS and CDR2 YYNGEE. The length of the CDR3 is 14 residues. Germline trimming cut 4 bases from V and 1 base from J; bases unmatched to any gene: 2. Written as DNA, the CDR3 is TGTGCCAGCAGCCGGGACAGGGGATCCTACGAGCAGTACTTC. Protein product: CASSRDRGSYEQYF.

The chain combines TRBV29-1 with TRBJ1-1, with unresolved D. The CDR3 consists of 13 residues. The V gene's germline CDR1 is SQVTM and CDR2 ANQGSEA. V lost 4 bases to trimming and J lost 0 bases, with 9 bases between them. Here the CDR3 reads CSVAGLMNTEAFF. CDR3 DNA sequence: TGCAGCGTTGCTGGACTTATGAACACTGAAGCTTTCTTT.

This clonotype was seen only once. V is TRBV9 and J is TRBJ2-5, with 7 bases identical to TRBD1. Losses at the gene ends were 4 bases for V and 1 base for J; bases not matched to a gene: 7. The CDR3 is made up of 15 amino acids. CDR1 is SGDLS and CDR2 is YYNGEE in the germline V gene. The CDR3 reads CASSLDRVAQETQYF. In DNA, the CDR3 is TGTGCCAGCAGCCTCGACAGGGTAGCCCAAGAGACCCAGTACTTC.

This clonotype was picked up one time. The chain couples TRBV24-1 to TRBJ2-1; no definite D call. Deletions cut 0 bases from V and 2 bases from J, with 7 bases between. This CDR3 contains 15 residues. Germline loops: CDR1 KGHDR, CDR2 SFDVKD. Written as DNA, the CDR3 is TGTGCCACCAGTGATTTGCATTCTCCCTACAATGAGCAGTTCTTC. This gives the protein CATSDLHSPYNEQFF.

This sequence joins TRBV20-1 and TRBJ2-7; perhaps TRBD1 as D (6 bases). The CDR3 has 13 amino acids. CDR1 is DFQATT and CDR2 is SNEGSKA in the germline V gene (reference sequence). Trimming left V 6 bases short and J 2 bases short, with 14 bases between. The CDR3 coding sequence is TGCAGTGCCAAGGGGCGACAGGCCTACGAGCAGTACTTC. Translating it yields CSAKGRQAYEQYF.

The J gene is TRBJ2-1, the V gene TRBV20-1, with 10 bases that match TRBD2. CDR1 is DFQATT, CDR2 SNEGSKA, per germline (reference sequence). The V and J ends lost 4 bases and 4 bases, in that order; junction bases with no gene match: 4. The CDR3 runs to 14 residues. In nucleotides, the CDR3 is TGCAGTGCTATTATAGCGGGGGGATACAATGAGCAGTTCTTC. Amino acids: CSAIIAGGYNEQFF.

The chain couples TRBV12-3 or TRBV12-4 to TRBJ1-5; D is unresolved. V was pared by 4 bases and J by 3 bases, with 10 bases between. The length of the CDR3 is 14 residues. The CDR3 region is CASSWLPPNQPQHF. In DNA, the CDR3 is TGTGCCAGCAGTTGGTTGCCTCCCAATCAGCCCCAGCATTTT.

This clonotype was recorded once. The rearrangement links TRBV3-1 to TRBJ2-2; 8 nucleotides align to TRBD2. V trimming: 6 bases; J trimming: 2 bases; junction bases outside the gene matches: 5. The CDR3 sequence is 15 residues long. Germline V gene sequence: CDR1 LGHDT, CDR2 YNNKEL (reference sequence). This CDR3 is CASRPGTRNTGELFF. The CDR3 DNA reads TGTGCCAGCAGGCCCGGGACTAGAAACACCGGGGAGCTGTTTTTT.

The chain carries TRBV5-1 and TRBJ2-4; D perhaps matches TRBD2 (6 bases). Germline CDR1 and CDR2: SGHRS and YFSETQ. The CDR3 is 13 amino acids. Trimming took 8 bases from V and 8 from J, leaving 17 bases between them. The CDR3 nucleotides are TGCGCCAGTTCGATGAACCCGGGGGACATTCAGTACTTC. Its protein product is CASSMNPGDIQYF.

CDR3 sequence: CASSQDKGISTDTQYF. In DNA form, the CDR3 reads TGCGCCAGCAGCCAAGATAAGGGGATCAGCACAGATACGCAGTATTTT. V gene TRBV4-1 combines with J gene TRBJ2-3; a possible D gene is TRBD1 (5 bases). This CDR3 has 16 residues. Trimming took 0 bases from V and 0 from J, leaving 10 bases between them. Looked up from germline, CDR1 is MGHRA and CDR2 is YSYEKL.

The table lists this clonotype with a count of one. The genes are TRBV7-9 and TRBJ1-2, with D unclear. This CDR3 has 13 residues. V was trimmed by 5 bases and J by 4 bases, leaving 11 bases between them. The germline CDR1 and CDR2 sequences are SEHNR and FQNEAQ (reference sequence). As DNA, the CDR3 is TGTGCCAGCAGCCTAGGACGGTTCTATGGCTACACCTTC. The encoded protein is CASSLGRFYGYTF.

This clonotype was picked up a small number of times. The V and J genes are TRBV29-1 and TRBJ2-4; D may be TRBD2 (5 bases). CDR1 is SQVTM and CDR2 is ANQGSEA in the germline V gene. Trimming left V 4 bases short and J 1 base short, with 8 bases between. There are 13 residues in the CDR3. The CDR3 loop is CSVGGLAKNIQYF. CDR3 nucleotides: TGCAGCGTTGGTGGACTGGCCAAAAACATTCAGTACTTC.

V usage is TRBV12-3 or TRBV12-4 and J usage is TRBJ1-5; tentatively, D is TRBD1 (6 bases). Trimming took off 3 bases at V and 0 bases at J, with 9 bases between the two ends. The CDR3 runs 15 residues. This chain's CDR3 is CASSFRGVSNQPQHF. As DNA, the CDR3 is TGTGCCAGCAGTTTCAGGGGTGTTAGCAATCAGCCCCAGCATTTT.

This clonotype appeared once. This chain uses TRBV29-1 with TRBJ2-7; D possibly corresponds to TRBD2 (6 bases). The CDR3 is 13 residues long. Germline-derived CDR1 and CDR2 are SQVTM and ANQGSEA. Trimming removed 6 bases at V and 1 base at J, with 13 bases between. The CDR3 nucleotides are TGCAGCGTGGCGACTAGGTGGTCCTACGAGCAGTACTTC. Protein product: CSVATRWSYEQYF.

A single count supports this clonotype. Written as DNA, the CDR3 is TGTGCCAGCAGCATAGGGGGGACAGGTCTTAGCGAGCAGTACTTC. Amino acids: CASSIGGTGLSEQYF. V is TRBV7-2 and J is TRBJ2-7, with TRBD1 matching 8 bases. In germline, CDR1 is SGHTA, CDR2 FQGNSA. Losses at the gene ends were 5 bases for V and 6 bases for J; bases not matched to a gene: 12. The CDR3 has 15 amino acids.

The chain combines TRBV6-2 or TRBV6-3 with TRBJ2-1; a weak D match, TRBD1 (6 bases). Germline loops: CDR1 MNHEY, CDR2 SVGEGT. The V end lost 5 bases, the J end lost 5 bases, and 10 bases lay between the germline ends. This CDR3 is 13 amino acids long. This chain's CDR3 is CASSEQGHNEQFF. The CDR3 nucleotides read TGTGCCAGCAGTGAACAGGGACACAATGAGCAGTTCTTC.

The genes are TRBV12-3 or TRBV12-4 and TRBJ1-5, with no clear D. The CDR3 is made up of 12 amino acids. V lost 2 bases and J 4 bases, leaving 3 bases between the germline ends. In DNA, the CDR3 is TGTGCCAGCAGTTTACGGAATCAGCCCCAGCATTTT. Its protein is CASSLRNQPQHF.